Listed here are 5 T cell receptor beta chains from one sample, sequenced in a study of control samples from healthy donors and cancer patients. The data were produced by immunoSEQ multiplex PCR, yet TCRdb's version contains in-frame clones alone and is incomplete. This table has 160,000 or so clones, 96% appearing once. Sequenced input: blood. These receptors were obtained from a young woman in good health.

DNA of the CDR3: TGCAGCGTCAAAACAGGGGGTAATACCTACGAGCAGTACTTC. It is translated as CSVKTGGNTYEQYF. This chain joins TRBV29-1 and TRBJ2-7; 8 nucleotides match TRBD1. There are 14 residues in the CDR3. Trimming at V came to 6 bases and at J to 2 bases, leaving 9 bases not matched to a gene. Germline-derived CDR1 and CDR2 are SQVTM and ANQGSEA.

This sequence joins TRBV5-1 and TRBJ2-5; 7 bases line up with TRBD1. CDR1 is SGHRS and CDR2 is YFSETQ in the germline V gene. The V segment lost 4 bases and the J segment 2 bases; nucleotides outside the gene matches: 8. CDR3 length: 15 residues. CDR3 amino acids: CASSHMLGQQETQYF. The CDR3 DNA is TGCGCCAGCAGCCACATGTTGGGACAGCAAGAGACCCAGTACTTC.

The genes are TRBV27 and TRBJ2-7; 9 bases align to TRBD2. The trim removed 5 bases at V and 3 bases at J, leaving 8 bases unmatched. This CDR3 is 15 amino acids long. Germline values: CDR1 MNHEY, CDR2 SMNVEV (reference sequence). CDR3 region: CASSSSGGRNYEQYF. The CDR3 DNA reads as TGTGCCAGCAGTAGTAGCGGGGGTCGAAACTACGAGCAGTACTTC.

The V call is TRBV7-2, the J call TRBJ2-5; 13 positions agree with TRBD2. The CDR3 loop spans 17 amino acids. CDR1 SGHTA and CDR2 FQGNSA come from the germline V gene. J lost 3 bases, V lost 6 bases, and 10 bases had no gene match. Here the CDR3 DNA reads TGTGCCAGCAGACTACTAGCGGGAGGGCTTGGGGAAGAGACCCAGTACTTC. Residues: CASRLLAGGLGEETQYF.

The chain joins TRBV5-4 to TRBJ1-1; 7 bases are shared with TRBD1. The junction had 6 bases not matched to a gene; V was cut back by 0 bases and J by 1 base. CDR3 length equals 16 residues. Germline CDR1 and CDR2: SGHNT and YYREEE (reference sequence). CDR3 loop: CASSLETGQPNTEAFF. CDR3 DNA sequence: TGTGCCAGCAGCTTGGAAACGGGACAGCCGAACACTGAAGCTTTCTTT.